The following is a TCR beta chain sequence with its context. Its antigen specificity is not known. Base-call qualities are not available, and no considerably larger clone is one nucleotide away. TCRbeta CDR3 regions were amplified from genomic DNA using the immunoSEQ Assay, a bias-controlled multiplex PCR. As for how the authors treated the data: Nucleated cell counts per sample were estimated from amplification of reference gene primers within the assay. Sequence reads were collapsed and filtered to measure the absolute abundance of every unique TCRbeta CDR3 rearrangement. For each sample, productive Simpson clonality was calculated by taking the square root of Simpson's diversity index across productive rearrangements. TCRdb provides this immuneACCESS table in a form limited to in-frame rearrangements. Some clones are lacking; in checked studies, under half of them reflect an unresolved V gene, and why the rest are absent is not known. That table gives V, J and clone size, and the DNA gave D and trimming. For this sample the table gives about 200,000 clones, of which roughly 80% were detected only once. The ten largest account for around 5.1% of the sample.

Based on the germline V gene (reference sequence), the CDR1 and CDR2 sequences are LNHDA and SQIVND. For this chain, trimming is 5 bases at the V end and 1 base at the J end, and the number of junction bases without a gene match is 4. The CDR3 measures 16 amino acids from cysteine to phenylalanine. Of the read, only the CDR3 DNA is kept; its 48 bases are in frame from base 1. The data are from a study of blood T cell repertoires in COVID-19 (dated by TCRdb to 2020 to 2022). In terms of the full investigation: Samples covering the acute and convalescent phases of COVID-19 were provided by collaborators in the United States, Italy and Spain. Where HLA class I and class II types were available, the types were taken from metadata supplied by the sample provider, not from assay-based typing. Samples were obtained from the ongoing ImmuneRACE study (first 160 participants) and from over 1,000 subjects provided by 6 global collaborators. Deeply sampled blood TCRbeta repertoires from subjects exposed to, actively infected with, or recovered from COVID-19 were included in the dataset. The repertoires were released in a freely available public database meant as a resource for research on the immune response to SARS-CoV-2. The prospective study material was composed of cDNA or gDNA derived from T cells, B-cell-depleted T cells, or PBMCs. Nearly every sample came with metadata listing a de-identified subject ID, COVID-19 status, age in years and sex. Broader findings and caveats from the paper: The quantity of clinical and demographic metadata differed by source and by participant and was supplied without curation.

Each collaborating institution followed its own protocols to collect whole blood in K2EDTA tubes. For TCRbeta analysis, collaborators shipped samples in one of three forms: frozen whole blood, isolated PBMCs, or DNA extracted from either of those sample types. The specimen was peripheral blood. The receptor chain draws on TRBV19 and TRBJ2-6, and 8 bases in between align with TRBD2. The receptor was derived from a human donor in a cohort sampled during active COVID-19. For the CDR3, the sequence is CASSRAGGSGANVLTF. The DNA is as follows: TGTGCCAGTAGTCGCGCGGGAGGTTCTGGGGCCAACGTCCTGACTTTC.